The clone carrying this T cell receptor beta chain was seen only a few times. Per the original methods: Quantification of nucleated cells was approximated via reference gene primer amplification. Libraries were prepared by immunoSEQ multiplex PCR; TCRdb keeps only in-frame clonotypes and omits some of them. V and J calls and clone size are copied from that table; D and trimming were computed from the DNA. The data hold roughly 200,000 clones, with just over 85% observed a single time. The data originate from a study of blood T cell repertoires in COVID-19. Study summary: Samples came from the United States, Italy and Spain, spanning acute and convalescent COVID-19.

The participants were between roughly 18 and 100 years old and came from 24 US areas. CDR1 is MNHNY and CDR2 is SVGAGI in the germline V gene (reference sequence). This CDR3 region has 15 residues. Germline trimming cut 8 bases from V and 7 bases from J; bases unmatched to any gene: 7. Sequenced: PBMCs or T cells enriched from blood (not recorded which). The V call is TRBV6-6, the J call TRBJ2-2, with 13 bases that match TRBD2. This receptor was identified in a woman in her thirties or forties with acute COVID-19. The CDR3 sequence: CASGGTSGMVGELFF. CDR3 coding DNA: TGTGCCAGCGGGGGGACTAGCGGGATGGTCGGGGAGCTGTTTTTT.